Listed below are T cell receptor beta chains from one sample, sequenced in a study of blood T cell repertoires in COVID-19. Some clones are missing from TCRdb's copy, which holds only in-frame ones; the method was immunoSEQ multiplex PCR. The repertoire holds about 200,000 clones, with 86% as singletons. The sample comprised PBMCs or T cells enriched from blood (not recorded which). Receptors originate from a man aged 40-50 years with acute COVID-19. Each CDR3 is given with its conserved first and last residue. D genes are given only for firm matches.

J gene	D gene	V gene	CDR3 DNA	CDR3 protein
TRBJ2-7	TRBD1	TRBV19	TGTGCCAGTAGTTGGACAGGGAACGCCTACGAGCAGTACTTC	CASSWTGNAYEQYF
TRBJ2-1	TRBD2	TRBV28	TGTGCCAGCAGGGGACTAGCGGGAGGCGCATACAATGAGCAGTTCTTC	CASRGLAGGAYNEQFF
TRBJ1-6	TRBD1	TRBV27	TGTGCCAGCTCTCGGGGACAGACTAATTCACCCCTCCACTTT	CASSRGQTNSPLHF
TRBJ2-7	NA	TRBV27	TGTGCCAGCAGTTCCGGTTCCAGGGGAACCTACGAGCAGTACTTC	CASSSGSRGTYEQYF
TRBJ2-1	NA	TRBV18	TGTGCCAGCTCCGGTCGGGGGTACAATGAGCAGTTCTTC	CASSGRGYNEQFF
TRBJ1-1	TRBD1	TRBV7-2	TGTGCCAGCAGCGACAACAGGGGTCGGCTATTGAACACTGAAGCTTTCTTT	CASSDNRGRLLNTEAFF
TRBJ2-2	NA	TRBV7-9	TGTGCCAGCAGCTTCCGGACGGGGTTCGGGGAGCTGTTTTTT	CASSFRTGFGELFF
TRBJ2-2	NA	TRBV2	TGTGCCAGCAGTAGGAGCGGAAAGTCCACCGGGGAGCTGTTTTTT	CASSRSGKSTGELFF
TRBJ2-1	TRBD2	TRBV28	TGTGCCAGCAGAACGTCGGGACTAGCGATTTCCCATGAGCAGTTCTTC	CASRTSGLAISHEQFF
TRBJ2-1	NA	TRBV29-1	TGCAGCGTCAAAAGAGGGAACGTCAATGAGCAGTTCTTC	CSVKRGNVNEQFF
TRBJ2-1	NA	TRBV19	TGTGCCACCGCCGGGGGTGCCTCCTACAATGAGCAGTTCTTC	CATAGGASYNEQFF
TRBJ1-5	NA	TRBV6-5	TGTGCCATCCTGTCGCGGGGGGCAAGTCAGCCCCAGCATTTT	CAILSRGASQPQHF